The 15 T cell receptor beta chains below all came from one sample that was sequenced in a study of T cell changes during pregnancy in multiple sclerosis. TCRdb keeps only in-frame clones here, not all; method: immunoSEQ multiplex PCR. The sample carries approximately 66,000 clones, approximately 92% recorded once. Sequenced material: peripheral blood, taken in the third trimester of pregnancy. All receptors derive from a female donor in good health, enrolled as a control in a pregnancy study.

The genes are TRBV7-9 and TRBJ1-1; 8 bases agree with TRBD1. The CDR3 is made up of 15 amino acids. Germline CDR1 and CDR2: SEHNR and FQNEAQ (reference sequence). With 5 bases clipped from V and 6 bases from J, the junction kept 11 bases outside the gene matches. CDR3 protein: CASSEQGGSSAEAFF. DNA for the CDR3: TGTGCCAGCAGCGAACAGGGGGGCTCTAGCGCTGAAGCTTTCTTT. Full variable domain (missing parts from reference TRBV7-9 and TRBJ1-1): DTGVSQNPRHKITKRGQNVTFRCDPISEHNRLYWYRQTLGQGPEFLTYFQNEAQLEKSRLLSDRFSAERPKGSFSTLEIQRTEQGDSAMYLCASSEQGGSSAEAFFGQGTRLTVV.

The J gene is TRBJ1-4, the V gene TRBV18; TRBD1 matches 7 bases. The CDR3 sequence is 12 residues long. V lost 6 bases, J lost 8 bases, and 3 bases stayed unmatched. Germline-derived CDR1 and CDR2 are KGHSH and LQKENI. CDR3 bases: TGTGCCAGCTCGATCAGGGGGGAAAAACTGTTTTTT. Its translation is CASSIRGEKLFF.

This chain connects TRBV5-4 to TRBJ2-2; 9 bases align to TRBD1. This CDR3 region has 15 residues. Losses at the gene ends were 2 bases for V and 5 bases for J; bases not matched to a gene: 4. Germline CDR1 and CDR2: SGHNT and YYREEE (reference sequence). The CDR3 nucleotides read TGTGCCAGCAGCTTATGGGACAGGGATACCGGGGAGCTGTTTTTT. Translation gives CASSLWDRDTGELFF.

This chain joins TRBV7-9 and TRBJ1-1; 7 bases align to TRBD1. The CDR3 is 16 amino acids. Germline CDR1 is SEHNR and CDR2 is FQNEAQ (reference sequence). Germline trimming cut 5 bases from V and 4 bases from J; bases unmatched to any gene: 13. The CDR3, as DNA: TGTGCCAGCAGCCCCGGACAGGTGGATCCAATCACTGAAGCTTTCTTT. Protein: CASSPGQVDPITEAFF.

Remarks on this clone: Germline and junction disagree at one end, which may indicate a read error. The CDR3: CASSEDRYSYNEQFF. The CDR3 region has the DNA TGTGCCAGCAGCGAAGACAGGTACTCCTACAATGAGCAGTTCTTC. The V gene is TRBV2, the J gene TRBJ2-1, with D tentatively TRBD1 (6 bases). The CDR3 is made up of 15 amino acids. Germline CDR1 SNHLY, CDR2 FYNNEI.

The CDR3 DNA reads TGCGCCAGCAGCCAAGTTTTGGGAGCGGATGAGCAGTTCTTC. Translating it yields CASSQVLGADEQFF. This chain joins TRBV4-1 and TRBJ2-1, with D possibly matching TRBD2 (5 bases). Looked up from germline, CDR1 is MGHRA and CDR2 is YSYEKL. The length of the CDR3 is 14 residues. The V gene lost 1 base and the J gene lost 8 bases, with 12 bases spanning the gap.

This chain joins TRBV30 and TRBJ1-5, with D unclear. V was pared by 5 bases and J by 4 bases, with 12 bases between. The germline V gene has CDR1 GTSNPN and CDR2 SVGIG (reference sequence). This CDR3 spans 13 amino acids. CDR3 in amino acids: CAWARRPNQPQHF. DNA for the CDR3: TGTGCCTGGGCTAGACGTCCAAATCAGCCCCAGCATTTT.

The rearrangement joins TRBV25-1 to TRBJ2-5, with D perhaps TRBD2 (6 bases). The V gene's germline CDR1 is MGHDK and CDR2 SYGVNS. Deletions cut 3 bases from V and 5 bases from J, with 16 bases between. The CDR3 spans 15 residues. CDR3 sequence: CASSEFAGRQETQYF. CDR3 nucleotide sequence: TGTGCCAGCAGTGAGTTTGCGGGAAGGCAGGAGACCCAGTACTTC.

The chain uses TRBV14 and TRBJ2-7, with TRBD2 matching 10 bases. The V gene's germline CDR1 is SGHDN and CDR2 FVKESK. Germline trimming cut 3 bases from V and 3 bases from J; bases unmatched to any gene: 14. CDR3 length: 18 amino acids. The CDR3 coding sequence is TGTGCCAGCAGCCACAGCGGGAGGGCCGTTGGCATAGTCTACGAGCAGTACTTC. It codes for CASSHSGRAVGIVYEQYF. Full variable domain (remainder filled in from reference TRBV14 and TRBJ2-7): EAGVTQFPSHSVIEKGQTVTLRCDPISGHDNLYWYRRVMGKEIKFLLHFVKESKQDESGMPNNRFLAERTGGTYSTLKVQPAELEDSGVYFCASSHSGRAVGIVYEQYFGPGTRLTVT.

The rearrangement links TRBV5-1 to TRBJ1-4; D perhaps matches TRBD1 (5 bases). With 4 bases removed from V and 7 bases from J, the gap between germline ends came to 20 bases. The CDR3 spans 16 residues. Germline V gene sequence: CDR1 SGHRS, CDR2 YFSETQ. The CDR3 DNA sequence: TGCGCCAGCAGCAGTGGGGTCGGAACGCAGGGTGAAAAACTGTTTTTT. Protein sequence: CASSSGVGTQGEKLFF.

The chain joins TRBV11-2 to TRBJ2-1; a possible D gene is TRBD2 (5 bases). The V end was cut by 3 bases, the J end by 5 bases, with 8 bases between. Germline values: CDR1 SGHAT, CDR2 FQNNGV. The CDR3 spans 13 residues. CDR3 in amino acids: CASSFDGDNEQFF. CDR3 nucleotides: TGTGCCAGCAGCTTTGACGGGGACAATGAGCAGTTCTTC. The full variable domain, its missing parts supplied by reference TRBV11-2 and TRBJ2-1, is EAGVAQSPRYKIIEKRQSVAFWCNPISGHATLYWYQQILGQGPKLLIQFQNNGVVDDSQLPKDRFSAERLKGVDSTLKIQPAKLEDSAVYLCASSFDGDNEQFFGPGTRLTVL.

This clone came up a few times. The chain carries TRBV6-5 and TRBJ1-5; the match to TRBD1 covers 9 bases. With V trimmed by 4 bases and J by 10 bases, 8 bases remained unmatched. Germline V lookup: CDR1 MNHEY, CDR2 SVGAGI. The CDR3 has 14 residues. The CDR3 sequence: CASSSSGQGNPQHF. The CDR3 region has the DNA TGTGCCAGCAGTTCGTCGGGACAGGGCAATCCCCAGCATTTT.

This chain connects TRBV28 to TRBJ2-5; 16 bases align to TRBD2. Trimming cost V 5 bases and J 5 bases; bases outside gene matches: 17. The CDR3 is made up of 20 amino acids. Per the germline V gene, CDR1 is MDHEN and CDR2 is SYDVKM. The CDR3 nucleotides read TGTGCCAGCAGTACCCAGGTGCCTGGGACTAGCGGGAGGGTCACCGAGACCCAGTACTTC. Encoded protein: CASSTQVPGTSGRVTETQYF.

The chain recombines TRBV28 with TRBJ2-7; 9 nucleotides match TRBD1. This CDR3 contains 14 residues. Germline CDR1 MDHEN, CDR2 SYDVKM. Germline trimming cut 6 bases from V and 3 bases from J; bases unmatched to any gene: 6. The CDR3 DNA follows: TGTGCCAGCAGGCTACAGGGGGCGGGCTACGAGCAGTACTTC. This translates into CASRLQGAGYEQYF.

The chain recombines TRBV7-2 with TRBJ1-5, with D maybe TRBD1 (6 bases). V was pared by 4 bases and J by 2 bases, with 9 bases between. CDR3 length: 14 residues. CDR1 is SGHTA, CDR2 FQGNSA, per germline. The CDR3 is CASSSRQGNQPQHF. In DNA, the CDR3 is TGTGCCAGCAGCTCCCGACAGGGCAATCAGCCCCAGCATTTT.